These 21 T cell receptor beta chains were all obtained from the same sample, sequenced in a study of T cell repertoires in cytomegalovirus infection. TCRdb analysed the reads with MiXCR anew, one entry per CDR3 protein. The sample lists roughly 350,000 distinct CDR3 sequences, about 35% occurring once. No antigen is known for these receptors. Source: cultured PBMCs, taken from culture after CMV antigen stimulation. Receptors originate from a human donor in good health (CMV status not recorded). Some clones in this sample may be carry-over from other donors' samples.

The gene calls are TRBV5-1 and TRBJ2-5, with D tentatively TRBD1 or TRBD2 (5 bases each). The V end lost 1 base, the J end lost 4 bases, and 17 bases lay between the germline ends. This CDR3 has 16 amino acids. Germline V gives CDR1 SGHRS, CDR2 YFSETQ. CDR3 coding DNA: TGCGCCAGCAGCTTGACGATGGGGGTTCAACGAGAGACCCAGTACTTC. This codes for CASSLTMGVQRETQYF.

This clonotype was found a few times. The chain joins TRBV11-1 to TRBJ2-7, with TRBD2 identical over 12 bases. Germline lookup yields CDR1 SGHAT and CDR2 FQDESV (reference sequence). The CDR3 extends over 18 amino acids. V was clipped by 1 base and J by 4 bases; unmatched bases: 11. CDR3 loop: CASSLDSATSGSLYEQYF. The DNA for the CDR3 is TGTGCCAGCAGCTTAGATTCAGCGACTAGCGGGAGTCTTTACGAGCAGTACTTC.

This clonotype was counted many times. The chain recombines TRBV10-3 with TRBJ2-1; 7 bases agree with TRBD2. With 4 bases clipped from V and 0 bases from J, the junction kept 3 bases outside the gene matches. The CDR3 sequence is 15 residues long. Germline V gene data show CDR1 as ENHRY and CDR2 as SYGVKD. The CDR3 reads CAISVGGSSYNEQFF. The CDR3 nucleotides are TGTGCCATCAGTGTGGGCGGGAGCTCCTACAATGAGCAGTTCTTC.

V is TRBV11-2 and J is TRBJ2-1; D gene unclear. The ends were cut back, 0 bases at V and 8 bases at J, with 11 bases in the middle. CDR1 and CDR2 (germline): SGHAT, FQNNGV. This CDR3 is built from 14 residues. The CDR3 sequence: CASSLEQPQHEQFF. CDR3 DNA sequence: TGTGCCAGCAGCTTAGAGCAGCCCCAACATGAGCAGTTCTTC.

As DNA, the CDR3 is TGTGCCAGCAGTACCCGCTGGACAGGGGACACAGATACGCAGTATTTT. Its protein is CASSTRWTGDTDTQYF. The chain couples TRBV28 to TRBJ2-3, with 9 bases lining up with TRBD1. Trimming removed 5 bases from V and 2 bases from J; junction bases left unmatched: 8. Looked up from germline, CDR1 is MDHEN and CDR2 is SYDVKM. The CDR3 covers 16 residues.

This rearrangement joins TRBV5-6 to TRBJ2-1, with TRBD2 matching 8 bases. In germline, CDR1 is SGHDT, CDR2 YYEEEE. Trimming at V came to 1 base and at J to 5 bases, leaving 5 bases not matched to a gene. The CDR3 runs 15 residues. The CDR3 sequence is CASSLFSGENNEQFF. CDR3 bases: TGTGCCAGCAGCTTGTTTAGCGGGGAGAACAATGAGCAGTTCTTC. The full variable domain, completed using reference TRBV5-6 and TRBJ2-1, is DAGVTQSPTHLIKTRGQQVTLRCSPKSGHDTVSWYQQALGQGPQFIFQYYEEEERQRGNFPDRFSGHQFPNYSSELNVNALLLGDSALYLCASSLFSGENNEQFFGPGTRLTVL.

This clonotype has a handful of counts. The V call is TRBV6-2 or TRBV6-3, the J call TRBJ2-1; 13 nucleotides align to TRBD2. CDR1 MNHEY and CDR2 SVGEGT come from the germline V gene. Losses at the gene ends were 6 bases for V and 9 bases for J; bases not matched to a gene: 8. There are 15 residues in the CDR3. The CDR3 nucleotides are TGTGCCAGCAGGGAGACTAGCGGGAGGAAGGGTGAGCAGTTCTTC. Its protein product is CASRETSGRKGEQFF.

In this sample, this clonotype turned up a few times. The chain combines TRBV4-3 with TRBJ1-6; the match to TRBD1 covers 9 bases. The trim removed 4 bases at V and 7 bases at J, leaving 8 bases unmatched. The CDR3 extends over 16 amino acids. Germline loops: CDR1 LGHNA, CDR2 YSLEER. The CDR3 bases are TGCGCCAGCAGCCTTATGCAGGGACAGGGCAATTCACCCCTCCACTTT. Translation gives CASSLMQGQGNSPLHF.

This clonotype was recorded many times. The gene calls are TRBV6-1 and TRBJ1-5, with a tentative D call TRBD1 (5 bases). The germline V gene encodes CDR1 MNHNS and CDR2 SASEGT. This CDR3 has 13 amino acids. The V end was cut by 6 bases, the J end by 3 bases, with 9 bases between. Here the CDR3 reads CASRRQINQPQHF. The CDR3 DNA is TGTGCCAGCAGAAGACAGATCAATCAGCCCCAGCATTTT.

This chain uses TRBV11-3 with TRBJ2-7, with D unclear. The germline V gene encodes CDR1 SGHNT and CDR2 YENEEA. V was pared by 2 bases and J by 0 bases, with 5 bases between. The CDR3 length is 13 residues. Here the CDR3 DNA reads TGTGCCAGCAGCTTATTCCACTCCTACGAGCAGTACTTC. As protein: CASSLFHSYEQYF.

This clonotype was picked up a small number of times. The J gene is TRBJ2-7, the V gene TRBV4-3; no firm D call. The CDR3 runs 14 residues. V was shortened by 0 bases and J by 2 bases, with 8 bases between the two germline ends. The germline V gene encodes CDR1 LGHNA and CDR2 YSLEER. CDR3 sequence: CASSQDLGTYEQYF. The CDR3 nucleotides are TGCGCCAGCAGCCAAGATCTGGGGACCTACGAGCAGTACTTC.

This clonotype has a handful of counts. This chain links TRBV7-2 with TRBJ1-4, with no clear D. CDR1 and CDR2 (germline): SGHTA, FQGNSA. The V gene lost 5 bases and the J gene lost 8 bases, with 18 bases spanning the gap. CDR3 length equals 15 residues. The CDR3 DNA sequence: TGTGCCAGCAGCCCACAGACCGGGTTGAACGAAAAACTGTTTTTT. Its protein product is CASSPQTGLNEKLFF.

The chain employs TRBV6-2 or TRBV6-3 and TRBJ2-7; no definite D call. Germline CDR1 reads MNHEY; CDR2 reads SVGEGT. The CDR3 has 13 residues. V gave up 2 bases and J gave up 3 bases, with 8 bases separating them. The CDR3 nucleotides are TGTGCCAGCAGTTACGGTGGCAGCTACGAGCAGTACGTC. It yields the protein CASSYGGSYEQYV.

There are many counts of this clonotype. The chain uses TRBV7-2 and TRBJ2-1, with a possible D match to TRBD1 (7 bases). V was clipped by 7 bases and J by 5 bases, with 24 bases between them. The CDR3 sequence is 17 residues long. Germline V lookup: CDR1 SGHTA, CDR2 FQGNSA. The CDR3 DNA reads TGTGCCAGCACTTCCCGGGACAGACGACCTAGCGACAATGAGCAGTTCTTC. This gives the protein CASTSRDRRPSDNEQFF.

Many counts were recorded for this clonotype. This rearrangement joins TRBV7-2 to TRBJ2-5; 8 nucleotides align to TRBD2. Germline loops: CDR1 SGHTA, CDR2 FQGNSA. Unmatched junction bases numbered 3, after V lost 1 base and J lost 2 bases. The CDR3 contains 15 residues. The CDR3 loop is CASSLEGTSQETQYF. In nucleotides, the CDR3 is TGTGCCAGCAGCTTAGAGGGGACTAGTCAAGAGACCCAGTACTTC.

In DNA form, the CDR3 reads TGCGCCACCTTGGACTTCGGGAGCACAGATACGCAGTATTTT. It encodes CATLDFGSTDTQYF. The chain links TRBV10-2 to TRBJ2-3; D is perhaps TRBD2 (5 bases). This CDR3 spans 14 amino acids. V gave up 10 bases and J gave up 0 bases, with 14 bases separating them. Germline V gene data show CDR1 as WSHSY and CDR2 as SAAADI.

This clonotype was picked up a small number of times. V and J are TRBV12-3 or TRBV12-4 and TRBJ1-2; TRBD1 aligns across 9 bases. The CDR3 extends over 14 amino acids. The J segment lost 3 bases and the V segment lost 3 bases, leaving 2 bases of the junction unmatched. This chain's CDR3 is CASSFTGGDYGYTF. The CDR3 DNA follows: TGTGCCAGCAGTTTCACAGGGGGCGACTATGGCTACACCTTC.

CDR3 region: CASSFGLAREQYF. Written as DNA, the CDR3 is TGTGCCAGCAGTTTCGGACTAGCGCGAGAGCAGTACTTC. This chain connects TRBV27 to TRBJ2-7, with TRBD2 identical over 9 bases. V shed 3 bases, J shed 7 bases, and the junction held 4 bases outside the gene matches. This CDR3 is built from 13 residues. Germline CDR1 is MNHEY and CDR2 is SMNVEV (reference sequence).

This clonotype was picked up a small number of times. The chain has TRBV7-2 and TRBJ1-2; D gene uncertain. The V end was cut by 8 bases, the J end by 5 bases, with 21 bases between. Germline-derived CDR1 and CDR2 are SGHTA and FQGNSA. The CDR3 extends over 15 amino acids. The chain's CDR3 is CASRHGFSEIYGYTF. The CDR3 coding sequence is TGTGCCAGCCGCCACGGGTTTTCGGAAATTTATGGCTACACCTTC.

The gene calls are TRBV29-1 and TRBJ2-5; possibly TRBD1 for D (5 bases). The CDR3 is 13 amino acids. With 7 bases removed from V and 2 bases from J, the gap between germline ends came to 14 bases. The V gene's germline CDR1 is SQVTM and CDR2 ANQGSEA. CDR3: CSADLQAQETQYF. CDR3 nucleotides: TGCAGCGCTGATTTACAGGCTCAAGAGACCCAGTACTTC.

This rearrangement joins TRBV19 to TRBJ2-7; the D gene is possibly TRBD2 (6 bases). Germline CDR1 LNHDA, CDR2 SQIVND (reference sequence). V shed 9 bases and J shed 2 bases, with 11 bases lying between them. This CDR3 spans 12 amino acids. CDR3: CARQTRPYEQYV. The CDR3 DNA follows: TGTGCCAGGCAGACTAGACCCTACGAGCAGTACGTC.